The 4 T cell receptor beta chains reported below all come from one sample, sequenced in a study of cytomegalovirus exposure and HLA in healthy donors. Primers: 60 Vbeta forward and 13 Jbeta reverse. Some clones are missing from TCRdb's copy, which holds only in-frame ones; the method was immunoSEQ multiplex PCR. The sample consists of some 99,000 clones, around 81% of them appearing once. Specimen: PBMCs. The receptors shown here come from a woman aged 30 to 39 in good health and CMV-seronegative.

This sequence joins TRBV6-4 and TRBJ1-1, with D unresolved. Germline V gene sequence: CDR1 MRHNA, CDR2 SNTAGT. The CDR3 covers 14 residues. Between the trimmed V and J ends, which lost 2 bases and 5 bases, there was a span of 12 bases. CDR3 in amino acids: CASSDGTGRTEAFF. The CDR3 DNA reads TGTGCCAGCAGTGACGGCACGGGGAGGACTGAAGCTTTCTTT.

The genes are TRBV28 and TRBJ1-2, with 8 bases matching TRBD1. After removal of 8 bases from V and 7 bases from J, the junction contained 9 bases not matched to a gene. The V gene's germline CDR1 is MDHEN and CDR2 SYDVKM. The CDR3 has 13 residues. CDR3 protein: CASSIQGVPGYTF. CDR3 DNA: TGTGCCAGCTCTATACAGGGGGTCCCTGGCTACACCTTC.

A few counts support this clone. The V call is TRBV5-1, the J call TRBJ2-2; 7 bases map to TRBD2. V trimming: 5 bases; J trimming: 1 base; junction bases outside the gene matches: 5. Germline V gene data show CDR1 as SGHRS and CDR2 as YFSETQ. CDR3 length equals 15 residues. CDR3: CASRGAGMNTGELFF. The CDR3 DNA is TGCGCCAGCAGGGGAGCGGGAATGAACACCGGGGAGCTGTTTTTT.

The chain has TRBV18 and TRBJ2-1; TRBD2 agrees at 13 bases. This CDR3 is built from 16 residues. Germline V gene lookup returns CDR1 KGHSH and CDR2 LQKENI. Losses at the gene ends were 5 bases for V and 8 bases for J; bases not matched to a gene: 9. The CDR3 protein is CASSEGLAGETDEQFF. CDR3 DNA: TGTGCCAGCTCAGAAGGACTAGCGGGAGAGACGGATGAGCAGTTCTTC.